Listed below are T cell receptor beta chains from one sample, sequenced in a study of blood T cells in healthy people across ages. MiXCR, applied by TCRdb to the 5' RACE reads, yields one record per CDR3 protein. The repertoire holds roughly 2 million distinct CDR3 sequences, with roughly 49% as singletons. Sequencing used blood. The receptors come from a middle-aged woman in good health. Each CDR3 is given with its conserved first and last residue. D genes are given only for firm matches. Clone size is given for some rows only: seen once, a few or many times, or a class if the clone is expanded.

d_call j_call v_call clone_size cdr3_aa cdr3_nt
TRBD1 TRBJ1-4 TRBV29-1 once CSVDPTGGGEKLFF TGCAGCGTTGACCCGACAGGGGGCGGCGAAAAACTGTTTTTT
NA TRBJ1-4 TRBV2 NA CASTPGRSEKLFF TGTGCCAGCACCCCGGGACGGTCTGAAAAACTGTTTTTT
NA TRBJ1-4 TRBV3-1 NA CASSQGQVNEKLFF TGTGCCAGCAGCCAAGGACAGGTTAATGAAAAACTGTTTTTT
NA TRBJ2-3 TRBV7-8 NA CASSLVRVASTDTQYF TGTGCCAGCAGCTTAGTTAGGGTAGCTAGCACAGATACGCAGTATTTT
TRBD1 TRBJ1-2 TRBV6-5 NA CASSYAGTGRGYTF TGTGCCAGCAGTTACGCAGGGACAGGGAGAGGCTACACCTTC
TRBD1 TRBJ2-3 TRBV6-5 NA CVSCTGTGYTDTQYF TGTGTCAGCTGTACCGGGACAGGGTACACAGATACGCAGTATTTT
NA TRBJ2-5 TRBV7-2 many CASSRAGQETQYF TGTGCCAGCAGTCGGGCCGGACAAGAGACCCAGTACTTC
NA TRBJ1-1 TRBV6-1 once CASSDPGFNTEAFF TGTGCCAGCAGTGATCCCGGGTTCAACACTGAAGCTTTCTTT
NA TRBJ1-2 TRBV7-9 few CASSLRRGINANVSNYGYTF TGTGCCAGCAGCCTCCGTCGGGGGATTAACGCCAATGTCTCTAACTATGGCTACACCTTC
NA TRBJ1-5 TRBV20-1 few CSARFGGPGNQPQHF TGCAGTGCTAGGTTCGGAGGGCCTGGCAATCAGCCCCAGCATTTT
NA TRBJ2-7 TRBV2 NA CASHRDTSYEQYF TGTGCCAGTCACCGGGACACTTCCTACGAGCAGTACTTC
NA TRBJ1-2 TRBV7-9 NA CASSLQEMLYGYTF TGTGCCAGCAGCTTACAGGAGATGCTCTATGGCTACACCTTC
TRBD1 TRBJ2-5 TRBV7-2 NA CASSLRGTGAQETQYF TGTGCCAGCAGCTTAAGGGGGACAGGGGCCCAAGAGACCCAGTACTTC
NA TRBJ2-7 TRBV6-6 NA CASSYLPTLEQYF TGTGCCAGCAGCTACCTGCCCACTCTCGAGCAGTACTTC
NA TRBJ2-7 TRBV6-2/TRBV6-3 NA CASQEAGAVMENEQYF TGTGCCAGCCAAGAAGCTGGCGCGGTAATGGAGAACGAGCAGTACTTC
NA TRBJ2-7 TRBV6-2/TRBV6-3 NA CASSYLGGRTYEQYF TGTGCCAGCAGCTACCTGGGGGGGCGTACCTACGAGCAGTACTTC
NA TRBJ2-5 TRBV5-6 few CASSLVPWEQYF TGTGCCAGCAGCTTGGTCCCCTGGGAGCAGTACTTC
NA TRBJ2-5 TRBV24-1 few CATSGPQETQYF TGTGCCACCAGCGGACCTCAAGAGACCCAGTACTTC
NA TRBJ1-2 TRBV24-1 few CATSDAGPTRIRGYTF TGTGCCACCAGTGATGCGGGACCCACGAGGATACGTGGCTACACCTTC
NA TRBJ1-2 TRBV7-6 NA CASSLAAGAYGYTF TGTGCCAGCAGCTTAGCTGCAGGGGCCTATGGCTACACCTTC
NA TRBJ2-7 TRBV6-2/TRBV6-3 NA CASSPGPTLYEQYF TGTGCCAGCAGCCCAGGACCGACCCTCTACGAGCAGTACTTC
TRBD1 TRBJ1-5 TRBV27 few CASSFNRGEPQHF TGTGCCAGCAGTTTTAACAGGGGTGAGCCCCAGCATTTT
TRBD2 TRBJ2-3 TRBV20-1 few CSARTSGGVTDTQYF TGCAGTGCCCGGACTAGCGGGGGGGTCACAGATACGCAGTATTTT
TRBD1 TRBJ1-2 TRBV27 NA CAAQGADGYTF TGTGCCGCCCAGGGGGCAGATGGCTACACCTTC
NA TRBJ2-1 TRBV6-5 NA CASSYGQLNEQFF TGTGCCAGCAGTTACGGCCAGCTCAATGAGCAGTTCTTC
NA TRBJ1-2 TRBV7-3 once CASSLRPGHGYTF TGTGCCAGCAGCTTAAGGCCGGGGCATGGCTACACCTTC
TRBD1 TRBJ1-4 TRBV15 NA CATSSDRAGNEKLFF TGTGCCACCAGCTCCGACAGGGCAGGGAATGAAAAACTGTTTTTT
NA TRBJ2-7 TRBV7-9 few CASSLPEGAGPYEQYF TGTGCCAGCAGCTTACCGGAGGGAGCAGGACCCTACGAGCAGTACTTC
NA TRBJ2-1 TRBV24-1 NA CASRGQGSSNEQFF TGTGCCTCCCGTGGGCAGGGGAGTTCCAATGAGCAGTTCTTC